This T cell receptor (beta chain) was identified during a study of T cell responses to AZD1222 COVID-19 vaccine. Germline V gene sequence: CDR1 MDHEN, CDR2 SYDVKM. This CDR3 spans 12 amino acids. The ends were cut back, 7 bases at V and 0 bases at J, with 7 bases in the middle. In regard to this clone: Its specificity is unknown.

Sequenced by immunoSEQ multiplex PCR; TCRdb stores in-frame clones only, minus some. The data contain approximately 90,000 clones, roughly nine tenths of them singletons. General study points: Regions 160-218 and 743-854 dominated among vaccine-associated CD4 TCRs spanning spike.

The specimen comprised peripheral blood, sampled on day 0 of AZD1222 vaccination. This chain connects TRBV28 to TRBJ2-7; the D is unclear. The origin of this receptor is an adult in good health. The CDR3 region has the DNA TGTGCCAGCACCCTTGGCTCCTACGAGCAGTACTTC. This gives the protein CASTLGSYEQYF. Looking up the rest from reference TRBV28 and TRBJ2-7 gives the full variable domain: DVKVTQSSRYLVKRTGEKVFLECVQDMDHENMFWYRQDPGLGLRLIYFSYDVKMKEKGDIPEGYSVSREKKERFSLILESASTNQTSMYLCASTLGSYEQYFGPGTRLTVT.